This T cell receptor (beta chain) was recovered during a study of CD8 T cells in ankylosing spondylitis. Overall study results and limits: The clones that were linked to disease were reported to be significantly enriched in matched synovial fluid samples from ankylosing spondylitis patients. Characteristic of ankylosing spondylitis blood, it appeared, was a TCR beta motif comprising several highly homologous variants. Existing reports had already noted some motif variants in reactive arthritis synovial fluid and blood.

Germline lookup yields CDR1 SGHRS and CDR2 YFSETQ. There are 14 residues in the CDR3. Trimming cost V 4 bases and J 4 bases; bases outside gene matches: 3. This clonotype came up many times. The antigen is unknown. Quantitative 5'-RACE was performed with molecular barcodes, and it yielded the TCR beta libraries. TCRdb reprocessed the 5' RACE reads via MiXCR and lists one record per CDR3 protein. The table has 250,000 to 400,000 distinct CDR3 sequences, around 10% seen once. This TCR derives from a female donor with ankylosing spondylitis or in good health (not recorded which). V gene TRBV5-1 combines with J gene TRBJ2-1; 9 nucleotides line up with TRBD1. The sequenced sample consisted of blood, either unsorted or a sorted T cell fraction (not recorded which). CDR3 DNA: TGCGCCAGCAGCGGGACAGGGCAGTACAATGAGCAGTTCTTC. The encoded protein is CASSGTGQYNEQFF.